This record concerns one TCR beta chain sequence. Antigen specificity is unknown. The data were taken from a study of T cell repertoires in cytomegalovirus infection. Whole-study context: Public TCR beta signatures provided an indication of both CMV infection and a matching HLA type. Whole-study results and caveats: The ex vivo response showed dominance by HLA-C-restricted CMV-specific TCR beta clonotypes.

Germline loops: CDR1 MDHEN, CDR2 SYDVKM. The CDR3 length is 12 residues. Trimming removed 7 bases from V and 7 bases from J, with 14 bases in between. In TCRdb, the reads were re-called with MiXCR into one record per CDR3 protein. The sample lists around 740,000 distinct CDR3 sequences; 35% to 45% were seen once. The chain employs TRBV28 and TRBJ2-7; a possible D gene is TRBD2 (6 bases). The source is a human donor in good health (CMV status not recorded). Some clones in this sample may be carry-over from other donors' samples. Sequencing was carried out using PBMCs. CDR3 amino acids: CASTKPGEEQYF. The CDR3 DNA is TGTGCCAGCACCAAACCGGGAGAGGAGCAGTACTTC. The full variable domain, rest sourced from reference TRBV28 and TRBJ2-7, is DVKVTQSSRYLVKRTGEKVFLECVQDMDHENMFWYRQDPGLGLRLIYFSYDVKMKEKGDIPEGYSVSREKKERFSLILESASTNQTSMYLCASTKPGEEQYFGPGTRLTVT.